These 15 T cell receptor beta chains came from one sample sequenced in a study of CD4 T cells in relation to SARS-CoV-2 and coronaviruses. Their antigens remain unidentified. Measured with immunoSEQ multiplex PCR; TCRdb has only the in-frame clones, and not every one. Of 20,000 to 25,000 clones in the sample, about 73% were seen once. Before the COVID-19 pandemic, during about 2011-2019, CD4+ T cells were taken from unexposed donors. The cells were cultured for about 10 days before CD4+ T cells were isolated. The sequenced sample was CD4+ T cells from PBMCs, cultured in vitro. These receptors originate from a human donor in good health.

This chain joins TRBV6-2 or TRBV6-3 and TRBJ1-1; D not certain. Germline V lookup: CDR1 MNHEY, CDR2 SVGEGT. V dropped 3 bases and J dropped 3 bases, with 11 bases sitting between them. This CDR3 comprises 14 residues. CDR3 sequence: CASSYQKSDTEAFF. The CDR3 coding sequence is TGTGCCAGCAGTTATCAAAAATCCGACACTGAAGCTTTCTTT.

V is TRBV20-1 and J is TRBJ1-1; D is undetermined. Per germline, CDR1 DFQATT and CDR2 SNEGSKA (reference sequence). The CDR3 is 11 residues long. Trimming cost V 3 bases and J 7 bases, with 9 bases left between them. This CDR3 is CSASPLDEAFF. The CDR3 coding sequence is TGCAGTGCTAGCCCCCTTGATGAAGCTTTCTTT.

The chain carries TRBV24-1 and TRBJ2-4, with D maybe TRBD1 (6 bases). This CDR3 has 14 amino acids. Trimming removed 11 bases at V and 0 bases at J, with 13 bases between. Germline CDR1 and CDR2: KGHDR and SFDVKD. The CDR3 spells CAKQQGLAKNIQYF. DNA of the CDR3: TGTGCCAAACAACAGGGCCTAGCCAAAAACATTCAGTACTTC.

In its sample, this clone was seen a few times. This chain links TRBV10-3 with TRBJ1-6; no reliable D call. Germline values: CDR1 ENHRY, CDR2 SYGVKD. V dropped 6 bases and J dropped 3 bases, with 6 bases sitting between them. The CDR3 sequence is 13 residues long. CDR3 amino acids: CAISGHYNSPLHF. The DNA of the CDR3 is TGTGCCATCAGCGGTCACTATAATTCACCCCTCCACTTT.

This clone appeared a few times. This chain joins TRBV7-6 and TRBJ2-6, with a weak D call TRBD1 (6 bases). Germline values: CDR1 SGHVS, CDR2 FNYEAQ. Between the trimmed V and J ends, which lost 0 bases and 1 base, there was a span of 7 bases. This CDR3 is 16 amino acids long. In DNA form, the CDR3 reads TGTGCCAGCAGCTTAGCGAGGGGGTCTGGGGCCAACGTCCTGACTTTC. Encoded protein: CASSLARGSGANVLTF.

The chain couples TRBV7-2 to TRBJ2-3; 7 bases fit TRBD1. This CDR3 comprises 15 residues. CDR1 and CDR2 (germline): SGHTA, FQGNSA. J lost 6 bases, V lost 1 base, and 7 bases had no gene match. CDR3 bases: TGTGCCAGCAGCTTAGTTCTAACAGGGGTGGATACGCAGTATTTT. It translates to CASSLVLTGVDTQYF. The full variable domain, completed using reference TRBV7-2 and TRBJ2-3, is GAGVSQSPSNKVTEKGKDVELRCDPISGHTALYWYRQSLGQGLEFLIYFQGNSAPDKSGLPSDRFSAERTGGSVSTLTIQRTQQEDSAVYLCASSLVLTGVDTQYFGPGTRLTVL.

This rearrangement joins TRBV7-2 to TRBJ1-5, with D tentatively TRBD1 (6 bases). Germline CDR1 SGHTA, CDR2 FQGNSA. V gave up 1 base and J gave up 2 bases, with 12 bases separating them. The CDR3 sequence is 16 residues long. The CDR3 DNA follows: TGTGCCAGCAGCTTAGAAGGGACAACCGGCAATCAGCCCCAGCATTTT. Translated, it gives CASSLEGTTGNQPQHF.

CDR3 in amino acids: CASSLTSCYGYTF. The CDR3 nucleotides read TGTGCCAGCAGCTTAACAAGCTGCTATGGCTACACCTTC. This chain joins TRBV7-4 and TRBJ1-2; D uncertain. This CDR3 is built from 13 residues. Germline CDR1 and CDR2: SGHVT and SQSDAQ. V shed 2 bases and J shed 4 bases, with 8 bases lying between them.

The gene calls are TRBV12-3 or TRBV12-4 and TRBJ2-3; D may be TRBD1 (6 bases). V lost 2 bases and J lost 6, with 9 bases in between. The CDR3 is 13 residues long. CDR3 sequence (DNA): TGTGCCAGCAGTTTAAGTAGGGGGGATACGCAGTATTTT. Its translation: CASSLSRGDTQYF.

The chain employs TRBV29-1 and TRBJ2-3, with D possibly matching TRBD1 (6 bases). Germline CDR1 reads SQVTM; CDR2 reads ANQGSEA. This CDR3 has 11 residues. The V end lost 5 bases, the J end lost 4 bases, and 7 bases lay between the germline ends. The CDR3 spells CSVTGSDTQYF. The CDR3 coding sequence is TGCAGCGTTACAGGGTCAGATACGCAGTATTTT.

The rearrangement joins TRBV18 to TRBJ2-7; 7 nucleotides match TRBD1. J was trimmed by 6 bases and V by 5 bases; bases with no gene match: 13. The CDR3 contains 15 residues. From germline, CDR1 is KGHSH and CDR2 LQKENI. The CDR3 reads CASSAYRGGTGEQYF. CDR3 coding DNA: TGTGCCAGCTCAGCATACAGGGGTGGGACGGGCGAGCAGTACTTC. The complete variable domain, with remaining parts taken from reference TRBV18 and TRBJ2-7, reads NAGVMQNPRHLVRRRGQEARLRCSPMKGHSHVYWYRQLPEEGLKFMVYLQKENIIDESGMPKERFSAEFPKEGPSILRIQQVVRGDSAAYFCASSAYRGGTGEQYFGPGTRLTVT.

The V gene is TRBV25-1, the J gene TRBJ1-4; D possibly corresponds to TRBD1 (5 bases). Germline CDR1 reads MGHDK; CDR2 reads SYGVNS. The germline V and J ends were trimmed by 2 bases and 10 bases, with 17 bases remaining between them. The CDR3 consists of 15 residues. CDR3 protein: CASSEVRAWGIKLFF. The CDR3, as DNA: TGTGCCAGCAGTGAAGTAAGAGCGTGGGGGATAAAACTGTTTTTT.

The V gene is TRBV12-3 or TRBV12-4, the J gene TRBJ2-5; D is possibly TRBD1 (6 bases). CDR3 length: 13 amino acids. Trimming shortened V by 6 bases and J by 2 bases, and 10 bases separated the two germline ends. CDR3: CASRTGKQETQYF. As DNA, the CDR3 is TGTGCCAGCAGGACAGGCAAGCAAGAGACCCAGTACTTC.

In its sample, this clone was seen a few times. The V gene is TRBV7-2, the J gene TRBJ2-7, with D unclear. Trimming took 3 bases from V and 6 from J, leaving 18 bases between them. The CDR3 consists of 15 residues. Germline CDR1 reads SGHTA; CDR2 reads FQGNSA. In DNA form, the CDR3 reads TGTGCCAGCAGCTTCGCCTTCGGAGCCTCGAGCGAGCAGTACTTC. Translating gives CASSFAFGASSEQYF. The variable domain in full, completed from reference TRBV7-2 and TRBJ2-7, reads GAGVSQSPSNKVTEKGKDVELRCDPISGHTALYWYRQSLGQGLEFLIYFQGNSAPDKSGLPSDRFSAERTGGSVSTLTIQRTQQEDSAVYLCASSFAFGASSEQYFGPGTRLTVT.

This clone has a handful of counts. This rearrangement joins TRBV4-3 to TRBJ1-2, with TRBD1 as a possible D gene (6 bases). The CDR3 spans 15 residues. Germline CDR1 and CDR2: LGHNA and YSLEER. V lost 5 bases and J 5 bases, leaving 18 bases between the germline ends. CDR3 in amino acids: CASSAWEGGEYGYTF. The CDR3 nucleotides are TGCGCCAGCAGCGCCTGGGAGGGGGGGGAATATGGCTACACCTTC.